These 5 T cell receptor beta chains were all obtained from the same sample, sequenced in a study of T-cell reconstitution after alpha-beta-depleted transplantation in children. Library preparation (for TCRbeta) was performed with unique molecular identifiers. TCRdb independently ran MiXCR on the PCR reads; one entry per CDR3 protein. The sample records approximately 98,000 distinct CDR3 sequences, approximately 6.6% being singletons. The sample in question was PBMCs, mostly from graft donor cells, obtained 360 days after TCRalphabeta/CD19-depleted stem cell transplant. These receptors all stem from a male patient under 10 years old who had a stem cell transplant for acute lymphoblastic leukemia, so the T cells may come from the graft donor.

This clonotype was seen many times. J is TRBJ2-7 and V is TRBV4-2, with D perhaps TRBD2 (5 bases). The CDR3 covers 14 residues. Germline V gene sequence: CDR1 LGHNA, CDR2 YNFKEQ. V dropped 4 bases and J dropped 3 bases, with 13 bases sitting between them. The CDR3 region has the DNA TGTGCCAGCAGCCCTGAGGGATGGGACTACGAGCAGTACTTC. Protein sequence: CASSPEGWDYEQYF.

There are many counts of this clonotype. The rearrangement uses TRBV7-3 and TRBJ2-2; D is undetermined. Germline V gene lookup returns CDR1 SGHTA and CDR2 FQGTGA. V dropped 5 bases and J dropped 7 bases, with 17 bases sitting between them. CDR3 size: 15 residues. CDR3 sequence (DNA): TGTGCCAGCAGCCCTCAGACAAGGCCCCACGGGGAGCTGTTTTTT. Amino acids: CASSPQTRPHGELFF.

This clonotype showed up many times. The CDR3 loop reads CASSGSRRAQMGNEQFF. DNA of the CDR3: TGTGCCAGCAGTGGAAGTAGGAGGGCCCAGATGGGCAATGAGCAGTTCTTC. The chain employs TRBV2 and TRBJ2-1, with D tentatively TRBD2 (6 bases). Trimming pared 4 bases from V and 6 bases from J, leaving 22 bases between. The CDR3 contains 17 residues. The germline gives CDR1 SNHLY, CDR2 FYNNEI.

This clonotype was seen repeatedly, ten times or more. The chain couples TRBV6-2 or TRBV6-3 to TRBJ2-2, with no clear D. This CDR3 is 15 amino acids long. The germline gives CDR1 MNHEY, CDR2 SVGEGT. Trimming pared 0 bases from V and 2 bases from J, leaving 7 bases between. This CDR3 reads CASSYSRPNTGELFF. Written as DNA, the CDR3 is TGTGCCAGCAGTTACTCCAGACCTAACACCGGGGAGCTGTTTTTT.

This clonotype was detected many times. The chain uses TRBV24-1 and TRBJ2-1, with TRBD2 identical over 10 bases. The germline V gene encodes CDR1 KGHDR and CDR2 SFDVKD. Trimming cost V 4 bases and J 4 bases; bases outside gene matches: 6. The CDR3 is 16 residues long. The CDR3: CATSDRGTSVYNEQFF. For the CDR3, the DNA is TGTGCCACCAGTGACCGCGGGACTAGCGTTTACAATGAGCAGTTCTTC.